Listed below are T cell receptor beta chains from one sample, sequenced in a study of metastatic and nonmetastatic thyroid tumors. TCRdb reanalyzed the PCR reads via MiXCR. The table shows around 28,000 clones, with 10% to 15% occurring only once. Specimen: blood. These receptors were obtained from a female donor with papillary thyroid cancer or a benign thyroid nodule (not recorded which). Some clones in this sample may be carry-over from other donors' samples. CDR3s include the opening cysteine and the closing phenylalanine or tryptophan. A D gene is named only where the DNA matches it firmly. Size is stated for part of the rows, as once, few or many counts, or as a class when the clone is expanded.

.	TRBV6-1	many	14	TRBJ2-7	TGTGCCAGCAGTTTGGTGGGCCAGGCCTACGAGCAGTACTTC	CASSLVGQAYEQYF
TRBD2	TRBV7-8	many	18	TRBJ2-6	TGTGCCAGCAGCTTAGCGGGACTAGACTTCTCTGGGGCCAACGTCCTGACTTTC	CASSLAGLDFSGANVLTF
.	TRBV6-1	medium-sized	15	TRBJ2-7	TGTGCCAGCAGACGACAGAGCCAACCCCCATACGAGCAGTACTTC	CASRRQSQPPYEQYF
TRBD1	TRBV5-8	many	11	TRBJ1-1	TGTGCCAGCAGCTTCGACAGGGTGGCTTTCTTT	CASSFDRVAFF
TRBD2	TRBV6-1	many	15	TRBJ2-3	TGTGCCAGCAGTGAACTAGCGGGCAGCACAGATACGCAGTATTTT	CASSELAGSTDTQYF
.	TRBV20-1	many	14	TRBJ2-7	TGCAGTGCTAGAGGGGGCAGGGGCGCCCCCGAGCAGTACTTC	CSARGGRGAPEQYF
.	TRBV5-4	many	12	TRBJ1-1	TGTGCCAGCAGCTTGATGGGGGCTGAAGCTTTCTTT	CASSLMGAEAFF
.	TRBV11-3	medium-sized	12	TRBJ2-1	TGTGCCAGCAGCTTACAGGGGCAGGGGCAGTTCTTC	CASSLQGQGQFF
.	TRBV27	few	14	TRBJ2-1	TGTGCCAGCAGTCTTTCTGACGCCTACAGTGAGCAGTTCTTC	CASSLSDAYSEQFF
TRBD1	TRBV12-3/TRBV12-4	many	13	TRBJ1-2	TGTGCCAGCAGCCTTCAGGGGGACTATGGCTACACCTTC	CASSLQGDYGYTF
.	TRBV6-1	many	15	TRBJ1-5	TGTGCCAGCAGTGAAGAGGAGGGTTCGGGTCAGCCCCAGCATTTT	CASSEEEGSGQPQHF
.	TRBV6-1	many	14	TRBJ1-6	TGTGCCAGCAGACCCGGAGGAGGTGGTTCACCCCTCCACTTT	CASRPGGGGSPLHF
TRBD2	TRBV6-1	many	15	TRBJ2-7	TGTGCCAGCAGCAGAGAGGGACTATCTCCTTCCGAGCAGTACTTC	CASSREGLSPSEQYF
TRBD2	TRBV20-1	few	16	TRBJ2-7	TGCAGTGCTAGGACTAGCGGGAGTATCACGTACTACGAGCAGTACTTC	CSARTSGSITYYEQYF
TRBD1	TRBV27	.	13	TRBJ1-2	TGTGCCAGCAGTCCAGGGACAGGGGAGGGCTACACCTTC	CASSPGTGEGYTF
TRBD2	TRBV7-2	many	16	TRBJ2-1	TGTGCCAGCAGCTTAAGCCCTAGCGGGGGCTACAATGAGCAGTTCTTC	CASSLSPSGGYNEQFF
.	TRBV28	many	14	TRBJ1-6	TGTGCCAGCAGTTCCAGGACAGAGTCATCACCCCTCCACTTT	CASSSRTESSPLHF
TRBD1	TRBV27	many	14	TRBJ2-1	TGTGCCAGCAGTTACAGGGGGCAGGGGTATGAGCAGTTCTTC	CASSYRGQGYEQFF
.	TRBV2	few	11	TRBJ2-3	TGTGCCAGCACGGTGGGAGGTACGCAGTATTTT	CASTVGGTQYF
TRBD1	TRBV6-1	many	17	TRBJ1-5	TGTGCCAGCAGTTCCGGACAGGGATCGAATAGCAATCAGCCCCAGCATTTT	CASSSGQGSNSNQPQHF
TRBD1	TRBV28	many	12	TRBJ1-2	TGTGCCAGCGGACAGGTCGACTATGGCTACACCTTC	CASGQVDYGYTF
TRBD1	TRBV7-9	many	13	TRBJ1-1	TGTGCCAGCAGCGGACAGGGGTCCACTGAAGCTTTCTTT	CASSGQGSTEAFF
.	TRBV18	many	13	TRBJ1-1	TGTGCCAGCTCATCCTACTTGGGCAGGGATGCTTTCTTT	CASSSYLGRDAFF
TRBD1	TRBV28	many	11	TRBJ1-2	TGTGCCAGCAGTTTTAACAGGGGGCTATTTTTC	CASSFNRGLFF
.	TRBV20-1	.	14	TRBJ2-1	TGCAGTGCTACCACTCCTCCTCTTACAAATGAGCAGTTCTTC	CSATTPPLTNEQFF
TRBD1	TRBV6-4	large	16	TRBJ2-6	TGTGCCAGCAGTGTTGGACAGGGGACCGGGGCCAACGTCCTGACTTTC	CASSVGQGTGANVLTF
TRBD1	TRBV7-9	many	13	TRBJ1-5	TGTGCCAGCAGCTTAACAGGGGGTGGGCCCCAGCATTTT	CASSLTGGGPQHF
.	TRBV11-2	many	16	TRBJ1-3	TGTGCCAGCAGAAAGGGCCCCTCTAACTCTGGAAACACCATATATTTT	CASRKGPSNSGNTIYF
TRBD2	TRBV4-1	.	16	TRBJ2-3	TGCGCCAGCAGCCCGACTAGCGGGAGCTTCGCAGATACGCAGTATTTT	CASSPTSGSFADTQYF
.	TRBV2	medium-sized	15	TRBJ2-2	TGTGCCAGCAGTTCCGGGACAAAGGCCCCCGGGGAGCTGTTTTTT	CASSSGTKAPGELFF
.	TRBV6-2/TRBV6-3	many	14	TRBJ2-7	TGTGCCAGCAGTTACCCAGGAGGGGTCTACGAGCAGTACTTC	CASSYPGGVYEQYF
.	TRBV11-2	.	16	TRBJ2-3	TGTACCAGCAGCGCAAGGGCTGACGGTAGCACAGATACGCATTATTTT	CTSSARADGSTDTHYF
TRBD1	TRBV15	many	15	TRBJ1-5	TGTGCCACCAGCTGGACCAGGGGGAATCATCAGCCCCAGCATTTT	CATSWTRGNHQPQHF
TRBD1	TRBV28	many	17	TRBJ1-2	TGTGCCAGCAGTTACCTCCCTTCGACAGGGAAAGGGGGCGGCTACACCTTC	CASSYLPSTGKGGGYTF
TRBD1	TRBV6-1	many	15	TRBJ1-1	TGTGCCAGCAGTGAAGAGGGACAGGGAGGGACTGAAGCTTTCTTT	CASSEEGQGGTEAFF
.	TRBV7-3	.	15	TRBJ2-1	TGTGCCATCAGCTCGATCCGCCGGGTGGGGAGTGAGCAGTTCTTC	CAISSIRRVGSEQFF
.	TRBV5-5	many	14	TRBJ2-7	TGTGCCAGCAGCTGGGACTCCCCCAGCTACGAGCAGTACTTC	CASSWDSPSYEQYF
.	TRBV5-1	many	13	TRBJ2-5	TGCGCCAGCAGACAGGGTGGTTTGGAGACCCAGTACTTC	CASRQGGLETQYF
TRBD1	TRBV5-1	.	18	TRBJ1-3	TGCGCCAGCAGCGTCCAGGGACAGGTGACGAGCTCTGGAAACACCATATATTTT	CASSVQGQVTSSGNTIYF
TRBD1	TRBV27	many	15	TRBJ1-2	TGTGCCAGCAGTCCCGGGACAGGGGACGACTATGGCTACACCTTC	CASSPGTGDDYGYTF
TRBD1	TRBV20-1	many	17	TRBJ1-3	TGCAGTGCTAGCCGAACCGGACAGGGGAGGACTGGAAACACCATATATTTT	CSASRTGQGRTGNTIYF